This T cell receptor beta chain appears in the sequencing data of a study of shared clonotypes between healthy human individuals. This CDR3 has 16 residues. Trimming pared 4 bases from V and 1 base from J, leaving 14 bases between. Germline loops: CDR1 SGHRS, CDR2 YFSETQ. This clone was recorded once. Every immunoSEQ plate was one replicate of a subset's evenly spread DNA. In the original workflow: Filtering of immunoSEQ junctional sequences could not match full-length read filtering. Sequenced by immunoSEQ multiplex PCR; TCRdb stores in-frame clones only, minus some. V and J calls plus clone size are reproduced from that table; the DNA served to infer D and trimming. Among hundreds of thousands of clones, approximately 96% were seen once, and the ten largest hold 0.11%. Selected positively for CCR7 and CD45RO-negative, naive CD8 cells excluded terminally differentiated effector memory CD45RA+ cells.

Material: naive CD8+ T cells sorted from blood. The TCR comes from a woman aged 25 to 39 in good health. This chain joins TRBV5-1 and TRBJ1-4; possibly TRBD1 for D (6 bases). CDR3 coding DNA: TGCGCCAGCAGCCTAGGGGGTTGGGGAACTAATGAAAAACTGTTTTTT. The encoded protein is CASSLGGWGTNEKLFF.